The clone carrying this T cell receptor beta chain occurred many times. Its target is not known. Amplified material comprised TCR beta CDR3 regions derived from RNA transcripts. Following a first-round RT-PCR that used HTBI primers, a second-round multiplex PCR was carried out. MiXCR, run by TCRdb on the multiplex PCR reads, gives a single entry per CDR3 protein. This table holds 300,000 to 400,000 distinct CDR3 sequences, 17% found once. Serum thyroxine and TRAb, along with clinical symptoms, thyroid ultrasound and orbital computed tomography, were what diagnosis relied on. This specimen belongs to a study of Graves' ophthalmopathy and Graves' hyperthyroidism. Looking at the study overall: The collection of peripheral blood took place at initial diagnosis, before any treatment.

Study-level findings and limits: As the model predicted ophthalmopathy progression, it achieved a sensitivity of 55% to 71% and a specificity of 72.22%. Most thyroid clonotypes expanded beyond 0.001 frequency were also found in blood.

This clonotype was obtained from an adult man with Graves' ophthalmopathy. The sequenced material came from peripheral blood.

CDR3 residues: CASMSLYEQYF. The CDR3 region has the DNA TGTGCCAGCATGAGTCTCTACGAGCAGTACTTC. The genes are TRBV6-1 and TRBJ2-7; D is ambiguous. Germline assignment: CDR1 MNHNS and CDR2 SASEGT. The CDR3 extends over 11 amino acids. V lost 7 bases, J lost 3 bases, and 7 bases lay in between.